A selection of T cell receptor beta chains follows, all from one sample in a study of control samples from healthy donors and cancer patients. Libraries were prepared by immunoSEQ multiplex PCR; TCRdb keeps only in-frame clonotypes and omits some of them. Of 90,000 to 100,000 clones listed, about 79% are singletons. The sample taken for sequencing was blood. Receptors originate from a woman under 40 in good health. Both conserved end residues are part of each CDR3. A D gene is named only where the DNA matches it firmly. Clone size is not always given. Where it is, it says once, few, many or a class for expanded clones.

CDR3nt: TGTGCCAGTAGTCGGGGCACTGAAGCTTTCTTT; CDR3aa: CASSRGTEAFF; abundance: few; d_gene: NA; j_gene: TRBJ1-1; v_gene: TRBV19
CDR3nt: TGCGCCAGCAGCCTGGGGGTAGAAGGCTATGGCTACACCTTC; CDR3aa: CASSLGVEGYGYTF; abundance: NA; d_gene: NA; j_gene: TRBJ1-2; v_gene: TRBV5-1
CDR3nt: TGCGCCAGCAGCCCCGGAGTCGGTAATGAGCAGTTCTTC; CDR3aa: CASSPGVGNEQFF; abundance: NA; d_gene: NA; j_gene: TRBJ2-1; v_gene: TRBV5-1
CDR3nt: TGTGCCAGCAGCCAATGGAACAGGGTGGATGGCTACACCTTC; CDR3aa: CASSQWNRVDGYTF; abundance: NA; d_gene: NA; j_gene: TRBJ1-2; v_gene: TRBV3-1/TRBV3-2
CDR3nt: TGTGCCAGCTCCCGGGATGCACATGAGCAGTTCTTC; CDR3aa: CASSRDAHEQFF; abundance: NA; d_gene: NA; j_gene: TRBJ2-1; v_gene: TRBV5-4
CDR3nt: TGTGCCAGTAGTATAGCCCAGAGACCTAATTCACCCCTCCACTTT; CDR3aa: CASSIAQRPNSPLHF; abundance: NA; d_gene: NA; j_gene: TRBJ1-6; v_gene: TRBV19
CDR3nt: TGTGCCACCCAGTCCTCCTATAATTCACCCCTCCACTTT; CDR3aa: CATQSSYNSPLHF; abundance: NA; d_gene: NA; j_gene: TRBJ1-6; v_gene: TRBV15
CDR3nt: TGTGCCAGTAGTATAGGTAGGCGCGACACAGATACGCAGTATTTT; CDR3aa: CASSIGRRDTDTQYF; abundance: few; d_gene: NA; j_gene: TRBJ2-3; v_gene: TRBV19
CDR3nt: TGTGCCAGCTCACTAAAGCCGACTAGCGGGGAGAACACCGGGGAGCTGTTTTTT; CDR3aa: CASSLKPTSGENTGELFF; abundance: NA; d_gene: TRBD2; j_gene: TRBJ2-2; v_gene: TRBV18
CDR3nt: TGCGCCAGCAGCTATGACAGCCGCCACTACGAGCAGTACTTC; CDR3aa: CASSYDSRHYEQYF; abundance: NA; d_gene: NA; j_gene: TRBJ2-7; v_gene: TRBV5-1
CDR3nt: TGTGCCAGCACGCGGGGGTTTGGTGGAAACACCATATATTTT; CDR3aa: CASTRGFGGNTIYF; abundance: NA; d_gene: NA; j_gene: TRBJ1-3; v_gene: TRBV6-5
CDR3nt: TGTGCCAGCAGGGACAGAAGGTCGACTGAAGCTTTCTTT; CDR3aa: CASRDRRSTEAFF; abundance: NA; d_gene: NA; j_gene: TRBJ1-1; v_gene: TRBV12-3/TRBV12-4
CDR3nt: TGTGCCAGCAGCGTAGCAGGGACAGATAATTCACCCCTCCACTTT; CDR3aa: CASSVAGTDNSPLHF; abundance: NA; d_gene: TRBD1; j_gene: TRBJ1-6; v_gene: TRBV9
CDR3nt: TGCGCCAGCAGCTTGGGGCGGACAGGACCGTCCGGCTACACCTTC; CDR3aa: CASSLGRTGPSGYTF; abundance: once; d_gene: TRBD1; j_gene: TRBJ1-2; v_gene: TRBV5-1
CDR3nt: TGTGCCAGCACGAAAACAGGCCGTAATGAGCAGTTCTTC; CDR3aa: CASTKTGRNEQFF; abundance: NA; d_gene: NA; j_gene: TRBJ2-1; v_gene: TRBV5-6
CDR3nt: TGCAGCGTTGACCCGGGACTCCACACAGATACGCAGTATTTT; CDR3aa: CSVDPGLHTDTQYF; abundance: NA; d_gene: NA; j_gene: TRBJ2-3; v_gene: TRBV29-1
CDR3nt: TGTGCCAGCAGTGAATTTCGGGGTTTAGGTGAGCAGTTCTTC; CDR3aa: CASSEFRGLGEQFF; abundance: NA; d_gene: NA; j_gene: TRBJ2-1; v_gene: TRBV25-1
CDR3nt: TGTGCCACCAGTGACCCTAAGACAGGGGGCGATGGCTACACCTTC; CDR3aa: CATSDPKTGGDGYTF; abundance: few; d_gene: TRBD1; j_gene: TRBJ1-2; v_gene: TRBV24-1
CDR3nt: TGCGCCAGCAGCTTAATGACCTACAATGAGCAGTTCTTC; CDR3aa: CASSLMTYNEQFF; abundance: NA; d_gene: NA; j_gene: TRBJ2-1; v_gene: TRBV5-1
CDR3nt: TGCAGCGTTGAAGATAACAGCGGGGGGGCCGCTACAGATACGCAGTATTTT; CDR3aa: CSVEDNSGGAATDTQYF; abundance: NA; d_gene: TRBD2; j_gene: TRBJ2-3; v_gene: TRBV29-1
CDR3nt: TGTGCCAGCAGCTTAGATTGGGAAAATAATTCACCCCTCCACTTT; CDR3aa: CASSLDWENNSPLHF; abundance: NA; d_gene: NA; j_gene: TRBJ1-6; v_gene: TRBV7-9
CDR3nt: TGTGCCAGCAGTTATTCGGCATACAATGAGCAGTTCTTC; CDR3aa: CASSYSAYNEQFF; abundance: NA; d_gene: NA; j_gene: TRBJ2-1; v_gene: TRBV6-2/TRBV6-3
CDR3nt: TGTGCCAGCAGTTACGCGACAGGGGACTATAATTCACCCCTCCACTTT; CDR3aa: CASSYATGDYNSPLHF; abundance: few; d_gene: TRBD1; j_gene: TRBJ1-6; v_gene: TRBV6-6
CDR3nt: TGTGCCAGCAGCCAGGAAAGCGGATGGAACAATGAGCAGTTCTTC; CDR3aa: CASSQESGWNNEQFF; abundance: NA; d_gene: NA; j_gene: TRBJ2-1; v_gene: TRBV4-2
CDR3nt: TGTGCCAGCAGCTTAAACCCGGGACTAGCCACAGATACGCAGTATTTT; CDR3aa: CASSLNPGLATDTQYF; abundance: NA; d_gene: TRBD2; j_gene: TRBJ2-3; v_gene: TRBV5-6
CDR3nt: TGTGCCAGCACCACGCGTAACTCCAGGGGGGTTGAGCAGTTCTTC; CDR3aa: CASTTRNSRGVEQFF; abundance: NA; d_gene: NA; j_gene: TRBJ2-1; v_gene: TRBV2
CDR3nt: TGTGCCAGCAGTTACTTGGACACAGATACGCAGTATTTT; CDR3aa: CASSYLDTDTQYF; abundance: NA; d_gene: NA; j_gene: TRBJ2-3; v_gene: TRBV6-2/TRBV6-3
CDR3nt: TGTGCCAGCAGCCAAGATAGGGCGAGCGGGGGAAGAGTTACGCAGTATTTT; CDR3aa: CASSQDRASGGRVTQYF; abundance: NA; d_gene: TRBD2; j_gene: TRBJ2-3; v_gene: TRBV3-1/TRBV3-2